These T cell receptor beta chains were read from a single sample in a study of cytomegalovirus exposure and HLA in healthy donors. Measured with immunoSEQ multiplex PCR; TCRdb has only the in-frame clones, and not every one. The sample totals fewer than 250,000 clones. The specimen was PBMCs. The receptors stem from a woman aged 25 to 39 in good health and CMV-seropositive. Each CDR3 is given with its conserved first and last residue. D genes are given only for firm matches.

d_call j_call v_call cdr3_aa cdr3_nt
NA TRBJ2-7 TRBV5-1 CASSLQDSPFYEQYF TGCGCCAGCAGCTTGCAGGACAGTCCTTTCTACGAGCAGTACTTC
TRBD2 TRBJ2-1 TRBV7-2 CASSFTLGLAGVSEQFF TGTGCCAGCAGCTTCACCTTGGGACTAGCGGGGGTTAGTGAGCAGTTCTTC
NA TRBJ1-1 TRBV5-1 CASSLVTQGGTEAFF TGCGCCAGCAGCTTGGTAACCCAGGGTGGCACTGAAGCTTTCTTT
TRBD1 TRBJ1-1 TRBV4-1 CASSPRQGATNTEAFF TGCGCCAGCAGCCCCCGACAGGGGGCAACTAACACTGAAGCTTTCTTT
TRBD1 TRBJ1-2 TRBV14 CASSPGTGRNYGYTF TGTGCCAGCAGCCCCGGGACAGGGCGAAACTATGGCTACACCTTC
NA TRBJ1-5 TRBV27 CASSFTLPGIDQPQHF TGTGCCAGCAGTTTCACACTGCCAGGAATCGATCAGCCCCAGCATTTT
NA TRBJ1-2 TRBV6-5 CASSYSRMNPYGYTF TGTGCCAGCAGTTACTCGAGGATGAACCCATATGGCTACACCTTC
TRBD1 TRBJ1-2 TRBV9 CASSSGTGRISYGYTF TGTGCCAGCAGTTCCGGGACAGGGAGGATAAGCTATGGCTACACCTTC
NA TRBJ1-2 TRBV7-9 CASSSLIRYGYTF TGTGCCAGCAGCTCCTTGATACGCTACGGCTACACCTTC
NA TRBJ1-4 TRBV7-9 CASSLALGATNEKLFF TGTGCCAGCAGCTTGGCCCTAGGGGCAACTAATGAAAAACTGTTTTTT
NA TRBJ2-5 TRBV7-9 CASSLDAGRETQYF TGTGCCAGCAGCTTAGATGCGGGGCGGGAGACCCAGTACTTC
NA TRBJ1-1 TRBV6-4 CASRRSPNTEAFF TGTGCCAGCAGGCGCTCACCGAACACTGAAGCTTTCTTT
NA TRBJ1-3 TRBV6-5 CASRGNRATGNTIYF TGTGCCAGCAGGGGAAACAGGGCAACTGGAAACACCATATATTTT
NA TRBJ1-1 TRBV29-1 CSVAGKTEAFF TGCAGCGTTGCAGGGAAGACTGAAGCTTTCTTT
NA TRBJ2-7 TRBV4-1 CASSQVGSYEQYF TGCGCCAGCAGCCAAGTGGGGAGTTACGAGCAGTACTTC
TRBD1 TRBJ1-1 TRBV5-4 CASASSGTVTEAFF TGTGCCAGCGCCTCATCCGGGACAGTCACTGAAGCTTTCTTT
NA TRBJ2-2 TRBV28 CASLGQNTGELFF TGTGCCAGTTTGGGACAGAACACCGGGGAGCTGTTTTTT
NA TRBJ1-6 TRBV27 CASSFARNSYNSPLHF TGTGCCAGCAGTTTCGCCAGGAACTCCTATAATTCACCCCTCCACTTT
NA TRBJ2-7 TRBV5-1 CASSTDYTFSYEQYF TGCGCCAGCAGCACCGACTATACCTTTTCCTACGAGCAGTACTTC
TRBD1 TRBJ2-2 TRBV18 CASSPYQGELAGELFF TGTGCCAGCTCACCGTATCAGGGGGAATTGGCCGGGGAGCTGTTTTTT
NA TRBJ1-1 TRBV7-8 CASSLVQGNTEAFF TGTGCCAGCAGCTTAGTGCAGGGAAACACTGAAGCTTTCTTT
NA TRBJ1-3 TRBV4-3 CASSQDVGNTIYF TGCGCCAGCAGCCAAGACGTAGGAAACACCATATATTTT
NA TRBJ2-7 TRBV6-1 CASSEAENRPILYEQYF TGTGCCAGCAGTGAAGCGGAGAACAGGCCAATACTTTACGAGCAGTACTTC
TRBD1 TRBJ2-1 TRBV2 CASYRDRGLNEQFF TGTGCCAGTTACCGGGACAGGGGGCTAAATGAGCAGTTCTTC
TRBD2 TRBJ2-1 TRBV7-2 CASSRIGLAGGLRYNEQFF TGTGCCAGCAGCCGAATAGGACTAGCGGGGGGGCTAAGGTACAATGAGCAGTTCTTC
NA TRBJ2-7 TRBV4-1 CASSQERDYEQYF TGCGCCAGCAGCCAAGAGAGGGACTACGAGCAGTACTTC
TRBD1 TRBJ2-3 TRBV2 CASNDRGTDTQYF TGTGCCAGCAATGACAGGGGTACAGATACGCAGTATTTT
NA TRBJ2-4 TRBV5-6 CASSDRDSGLRVQNIQYF TGTGCCAGCAGCGACCGGGATTCTGGCCTTAGGGTCCAAAACATTCAGTACTTC
TRBD2 TRBJ2-7 TRBV27 CASSIFGGGAYEQYF TGTGCCAGCAGTATATTCGGGGGAGGGGCCTACGAGCAGTACTTC
TRBD1 TRBJ2-3 TRBV7-2 CASSLEGQGTDTQYF TGTGCCAGCAGCTTAGAGGGACAGGGGACAGATACGCAGTATTTT
TRBD1 TRBJ2-7 TRBV11-2 CASSQVGQVPPYEQYF TGTGCCAGCAGCCAGGTTGGACAGGTCCCTCCCTACGAGCAGTACTTC
NA TRBJ1-5 TRBV2 CASSEGSQGNQPQHF TGTGCCAGCAGTGAAGGTAGCCAGGGAAATCAGCCCCAGCATTTT
NA TRBJ1-3 TRBV5-1 CASSWGEGNRNTIYF TGCGCCAGCAGCTGGGGAGAGGGAAATCGAAACACCATATATTTT
TRBD1 TRBJ2-2 TRBV5-1 CASSLGQGRTAGELFF TGCGCCAGCAGCTTGGGACAGGGGAGAACGGCCGGGGAGCTGTTTTTT
NA TRBJ2-1 TRBV19 CASSVDNSYNEQFF TGTGCCAGTTCCGTGGACAACTCCTACAATGAGCAGTTCTTC
NA TRBJ1-6 TRBV30 CAWVGAEKSYNSPLHF TGTGCCTGGGTTGGGGCAGAGAAATCCTATAATTCACCCCTCCACTTT
NA TRBJ1-1 TRBV4-1 CASSQLQSLGGRNTEAFF TGCGCCAGCAGCCAACTGCAGTCACTCGGAGGGAGGAACACTGAAGCTTTCTTT
TRBD1 TRBJ2-1 TRBV7-2 CASSRSQRRTGDNEQFF TGTGCCAGCAGTCGTTCGCAGAGACGGACAGGGGACAATGAGCAGTTCTTC
TRBD1 TRBJ1-4 TRBV5-1 CASSPGGYEKLFF TGCGCCAGCAGCCCAGGGGGCTATGAAAAACTGTTTTTT
NA TRBJ1-1 TRBV11-2 CASSLEQYTEAFF TGTGCCAGCAGCTTAGAGCAGTACACTGAAGCTTTCTTT
NA TRBJ1-6 TRBV4-1 CASSQEASGSSYNSPLHF TGCGCCAGCAGCCAAGAGGCTTCCGGGAGCTCCTATAATTCACCCCTCCACTTT
TRBD1 TRBJ2-3 TRBV5-6 CASSLPGQGTDTQYF TGTGCCAGCAGCCTACCGGGACAGGGAACAGATACGCAGTATTTT
TRBD2 TRBJ2-1 TRBV15 CATSRDTSGGYNEQFF TGTGCCACCAGCAGAGATACTAGCGGGGGATACAATGAGCAGTTCTTC
TRBD2 TRBJ2-3 TRBV11-2 CASSPGTSGYLITDTQYF TGTGCCAGCAGCCCCGGGACTAGCGGTTATTTGATCACAGATACGCAGTATTTT
TRBD1 TRBJ1-1 TRBV28 CASLQGAMNTEAFF TGTGCCAGCTTACAGGGGGCGATGAACACTGAAGCTTTCTTT
NA TRBJ1-1 TRBV11-2 CASSSASGEAFF TGTGCCAGCAGCTCGGCCTCCGGGGAAGCTTTCTTT
TRBD1 TRBJ1-2 TRBV25-1 CASSVRQGSSYGYTF TGTGCCAGCAGTGTCCGACAGGGTTCTTCCTATGGCTACACCTTC
TRBD2 TRBJ2-3 TRBV5-1 CASSLGLAGMSTDTQYF TGCGCCAGCAGCTTGGGGCTAGCGGGGATGAGCACAGATACGCAGTATTTT
NA TRBJ2-7 TRBV7-2 CASSLYYEQYF TGTGCCAGCAGCTTATACTACGAGCAGTACTTC
NA TRBJ1-4 TRBV27 CASSLAVFGGRREKLFF TGTGCCAGCAGTTTAGCTGTCTTTGGAGGTCGGCGTGAAAAACTGTTTTTT
NA TRBJ2-7 TRBV6-5 CASSYPFREDGEQYF TGTGCCAGCAGTTACCCCTTCAGGGAGGATGGCGAGCAGTACTTC
TRBD1 TRBJ2-2 TRBV19 CASSITGGTGELFF TGTGCCAGTAGTATTACAGGGGGCACCGGGGAGCTGTTTTTT
NA TRBJ1-1 TRBV19 CASSRGIGSEAFF TGTGCCAGTAGTCGGGGGATAGGGTCTGAAGCTTTCTTT
NA TRBJ1-4 TRBV30 CAWSALRGKLFF TGTGCCTGGAGTGCGTTAAGGGGAAAACTGTTTTTT
NA TRBJ1-2 TRBV6-1 CASSDPGTYNYGYTF TGTGCCAGCAGTGATCCCGGGACATATAACTATGGCTACACCTTC
TRBD2 TRBJ2-7 TRBV7-9 CASYGGLAGEQYF TGTGCCAGCTATGGGGGCCTAGCGGGGGAGCAGTACTTC
NA TRBJ2-1 TRBV4-1 CASSRTAMLRGYNEQFF TGCGCCAGCAGCCGCACAGCGATGCTAAGGGGCTACAATGAGCAGTTCTTC
TRBD2 TRBJ2-7 TRBV9 CASSGRGLAGVNEQYF TGTGCCAGCAGCGGACGAGGACTAGCGGGAGTTAACGAGCAGTACTTC